This T cell receptor (beta chain) was identified in a study of chemoradiotherapy in HPV16-positive cancers. The study, taken as a whole, reports: Non-HPV-specific T cells did not expand in tumors during treatment, whereas candidate HPV-specific clones and E7-related motifs did.

Turning to this clone: Its antigen is currently unknown.

Germline V CDR1 and CDR2: MNHEY, SVGAGI. The germline V and J ends were trimmed by 6 bases and 4 bases, with 12 bases remaining between them. The CDR3 covers 13 residues. Here immunoSEQ multiplex PCR was the method, and the copy in TCRdb shows in-frame clones only, minus some. The table has about 3,500 clones, roughly 95% seen once. Samples were taken several times over chemoradiotherapy. This sample was gathered from a patient who underwent chemoradiotherapy. The chain carries TRBV6-5 and TRBJ1-2, with D uncertain. This sequence was found in a human donor with HPV-associated anogenital cancer. The CDR3 bases are TGTGCCAGCAGCCCCGGGTCAATCTATGGCTACACCTTC. It codes for CASSPGSIYGYTF.